This T cell receptor beta chain derives from a study of blood T cell repertoires in COVID-19. Study context: The United States, Italy and Spain were the sources of the acute and convalescent COVID-19 samples.

Methods used by the authors: It was from reference gene primer amplification that nucleated cell counts were estimated. Data came from immunoSEQ multiplex PCR; TCRdb stores just in-frame clones and leaves some out. That table is the source of V, J and clone size, and D and trimming were worked out from the DNA. The table has about 110,000 clones, around 86% seen once. The CDR3 is made up of 13 amino acids. The trim removed 6 bases at V and 3 bases at J, leaving 5 bases unmatched. CDR1 SGHRS and CDR2 YFSETQ come from the germline V gene. The sequencing input was peripheral blood. The TCR originated in a woman between 65 and 79 years old with acute or convalescent COVID-19. This rearrangement joins TRBV5-1 to TRBJ2-7, with 8 bases fitting TRBD1. The CDR3 sequence is CASTGTGLYEQYF. CDR3 in DNA: TGCGCCAGCACCGGGACAGGCCTCTACGAGCAGTACTTC.